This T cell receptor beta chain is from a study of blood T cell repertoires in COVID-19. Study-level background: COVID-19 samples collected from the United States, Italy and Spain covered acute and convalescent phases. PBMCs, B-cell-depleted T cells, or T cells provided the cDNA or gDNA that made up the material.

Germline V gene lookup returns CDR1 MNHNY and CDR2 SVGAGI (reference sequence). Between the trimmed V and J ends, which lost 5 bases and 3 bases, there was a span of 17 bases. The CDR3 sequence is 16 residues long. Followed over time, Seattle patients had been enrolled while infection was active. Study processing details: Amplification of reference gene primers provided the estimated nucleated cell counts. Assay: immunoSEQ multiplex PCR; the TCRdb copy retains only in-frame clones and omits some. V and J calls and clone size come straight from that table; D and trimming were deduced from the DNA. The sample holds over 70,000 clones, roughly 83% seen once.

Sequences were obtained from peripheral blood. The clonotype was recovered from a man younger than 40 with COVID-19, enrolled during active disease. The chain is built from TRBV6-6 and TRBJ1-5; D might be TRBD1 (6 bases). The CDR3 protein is CASSPRTGRNNQPQHF. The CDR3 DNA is TGTGCCAGCAGTCCCCGTACAGGGCGCAACAATCAGCCCCAGCATTTT.